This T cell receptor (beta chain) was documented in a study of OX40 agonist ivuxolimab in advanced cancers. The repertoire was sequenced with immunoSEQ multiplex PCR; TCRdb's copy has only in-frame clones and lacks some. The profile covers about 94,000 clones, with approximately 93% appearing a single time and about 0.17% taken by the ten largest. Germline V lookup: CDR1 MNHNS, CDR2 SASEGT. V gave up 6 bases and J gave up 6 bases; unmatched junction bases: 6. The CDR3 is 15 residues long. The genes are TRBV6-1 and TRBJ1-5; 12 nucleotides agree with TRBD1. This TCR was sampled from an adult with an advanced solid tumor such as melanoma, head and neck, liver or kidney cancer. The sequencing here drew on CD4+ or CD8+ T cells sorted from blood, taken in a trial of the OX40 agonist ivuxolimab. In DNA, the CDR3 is TGTGCCAGCAGCAGGGGACAGGGGGCAGGTCAGCCCCAGCATTTT. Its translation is CASSRGQGAGQPQHF.